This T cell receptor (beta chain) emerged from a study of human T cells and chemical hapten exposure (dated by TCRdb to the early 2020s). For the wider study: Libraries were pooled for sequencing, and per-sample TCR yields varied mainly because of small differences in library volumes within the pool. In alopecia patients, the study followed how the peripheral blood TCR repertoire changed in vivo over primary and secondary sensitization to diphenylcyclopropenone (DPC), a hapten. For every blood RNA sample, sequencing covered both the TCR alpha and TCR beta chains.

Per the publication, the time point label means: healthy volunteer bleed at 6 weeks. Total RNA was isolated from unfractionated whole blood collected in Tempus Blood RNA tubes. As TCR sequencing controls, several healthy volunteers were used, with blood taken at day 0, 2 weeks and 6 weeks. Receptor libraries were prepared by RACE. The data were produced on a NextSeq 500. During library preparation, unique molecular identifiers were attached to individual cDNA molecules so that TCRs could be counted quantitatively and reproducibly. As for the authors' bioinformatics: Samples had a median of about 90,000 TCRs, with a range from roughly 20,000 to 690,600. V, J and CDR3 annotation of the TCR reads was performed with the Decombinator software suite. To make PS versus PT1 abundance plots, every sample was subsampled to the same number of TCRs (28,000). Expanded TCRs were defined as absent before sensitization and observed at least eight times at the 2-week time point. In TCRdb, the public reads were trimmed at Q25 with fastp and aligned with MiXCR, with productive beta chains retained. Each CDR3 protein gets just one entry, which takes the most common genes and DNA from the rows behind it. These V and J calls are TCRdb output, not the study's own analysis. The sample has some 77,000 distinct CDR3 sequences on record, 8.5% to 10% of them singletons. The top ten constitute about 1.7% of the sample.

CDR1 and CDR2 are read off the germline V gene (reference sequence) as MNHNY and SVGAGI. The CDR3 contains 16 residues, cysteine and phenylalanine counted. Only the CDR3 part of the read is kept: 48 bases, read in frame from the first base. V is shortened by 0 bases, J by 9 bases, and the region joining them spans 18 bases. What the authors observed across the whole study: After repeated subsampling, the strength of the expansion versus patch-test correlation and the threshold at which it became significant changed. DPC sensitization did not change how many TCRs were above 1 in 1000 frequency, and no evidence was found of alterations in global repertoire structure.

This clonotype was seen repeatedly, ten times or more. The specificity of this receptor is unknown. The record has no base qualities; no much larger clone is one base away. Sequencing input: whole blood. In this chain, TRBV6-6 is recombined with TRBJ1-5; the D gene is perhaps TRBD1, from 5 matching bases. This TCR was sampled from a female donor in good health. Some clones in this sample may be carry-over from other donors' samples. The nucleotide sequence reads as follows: TGTGCCAGCAGTTACTCGCCCGGGGCGACCGGGGGGCCCCAGCATTTT. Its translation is CASSYSPGATGGPQHF.